A single sample is the source of the 12 T cell receptor beta chains below, sequenced in a study of T cell responses to AZD1222 COVID-19 vaccine. The protocol was immunoSEQ multiplex PCR, while the TCRdb copy is restricted to in-frame clones and leaves out a portion. This repertoire shows about 120,000 clones, roughly 90% found once; its top ten account for less than 2.5%. Material: peripheral blood, obtained 28 days after the second AZD1222 dose. Receptors originate from an adult who received the AZD1222 COVID-19 vaccine.

The sample holds one count of this clone. The J gene is TRBJ2-7, the V gene TRBV7-2; TRBD1 might be the D (6 bases). Trimming took 3 bases from V and 4 from J, leaving 10 bases between them. The CDR3 has 13 amino acids. Germline CDR1 reads SGHTA; CDR2 reads FQGNSA. The CDR3 DNA sequence: TGTGCCAGCAGCTTCGTCCAGGGGTACGAGCAGTACTTC. This encodes CASSFVQGYEQYF.

Only a few counts were recorded for this clone. J is TRBJ1-3 and V is TRBV5-1; D is undetermined. Trimming shortened V by 4 bases and J by 0 bases, and 11 bases separated the two germline ends. The germline gives CDR1 SGHRS, CDR2 YFSETQ. CDR3 length: 15 residues. The CDR3 nucleotides are TGCGCCAGCAGCGGAGGCAGTTACTCTGGAAACACCATATATTTT. Its protein is CASSGGSYSGNTIYF.

J is TRBJ2-7 and V is TRBV5-1; D gene ambiguous. V was pared by 2 bases and J by 2 bases, with 14 bases between. Germline V gene lookup returns CDR1 SGHRS and CDR2 YFSETQ. This CDR3 is built from 15 residues. The CDR3 reads CASSFGLVVPYEQYF. CDR3 DNA: TGCGCCAGCAGCTTTGGGCTAGTTGTGCCCTACGAGCAGTACTTC.

V is TRBV10-1 and J is TRBJ2-1, with D possibly matching TRBD1 (6 bases). The germline CDR1 and CDR2 sequences are WNHNN and SYGVQD (reference sequence). This CDR3 is built from 13 residues. The germline V and J ends were trimmed by 5 bases and 5 bases, with 10 bases remaining between them. CDR3 in amino acids: CASSQGRDNEQFF. CDR3 DNA sequence: TGCGCCAGCAGTCAGGGGAGAGACAATGAGCAGTTCTTC.

This chain links TRBV6-5 with TRBJ1-2, with 7 bases that match TRBD1. With 7 bases clipped from V and 3 bases from J, the junction kept 8 bases outside the gene matches. The CDR3 loop spans 14 amino acids. Germline V gene sequence: CDR1 MNHEY, CDR2 SVGAGI. Here the CDR3 DNA reads TGTGCCAGCACGGGACAGTCGGCTCACTATGGCTACACCTTC. This encodes CASTGQSAHYGYTF.

The rearrangement uses TRBV3-1 (or the pseudogene TRBV3-2) and TRBJ1-2; no reliable D call. Germline V lookup: CDR1 LGHDT, CDR2 YNNKEL (reference sequence). The CDR3 has 14 residues. Trimming stripped 4 bases from V and 6 bases from J, with 15 bases between. CDR3 nucleotide sequence: TGTGCCAGCAGCCCAGGCCGGGGTTACAATGGCTACACCTTC. This sequence encodes CASSPGRGYNGYTF.

The rearrangement links TRBV18 to TRBJ1-1; D is undetermined. The CDR3 runs to 13 residues. Between the trimmed V and J ends, which lost 6 bases and 6 bases, there was a span of 14 bases. CDR1 KGHSH and CDR2 LQKENI come from the germline V gene. This CDR3 is CASSLGSEPEAFF. Written as DNA, the CDR3 is TGTGCCAGCTCGTTAGGCAGTGAACCTGAAGCTTTCTTT.

This chain joins TRBV5-1 and TRBJ1-1, with 8 bases lining up with TRBD1. Germline lookup yields CDR1 SGHRS and CDR2 YFSETQ. CDR3 size: 15 residues. J gave up 1 base and V 4 bases, and 6 bases lay outside the gene matches. The CDR3: CASSASGTGNTEAFF. The DNA for the CDR3 is TGCGCCAGCAGCGCTTCCGGGACAGGGAACACTGAAGCTTTCTTT. The full variable domain, its missing parts supplied by reference TRBV5-1 and TRBJ1-1, is KAGVTQTPRYLIKTRGQQVTLSCSPISGHRSVSWYQQTPGQGLQFLFEYFSETQRNKGNFPGRFSGRQFSNSRSEMNVSTLELGDSALYLCASSASGTGNTEAFFGQGTRLTVV.

V is TRBV10-3 and J is TRBJ2-1; perhaps TRBD1 as D (6 bases). CDR1 is ENHRY, CDR2 SYGVKD, per germline. V was clipped by 1 base and J by 8 bases, with 15 bases between them. CDR3 length: 15 amino acids. For the CDR3, the DNA is TGTGCCATCAGTGAGTTTTCAGGGGTTAGGGATGAGCAGTTCTTC. Translation gives CAISEFSGVRDEQFF.

The genes are TRBV30 and TRBJ2-7, with a weak D call TRBD2 (6 bases). The CDR3 is made up of 12 amino acids. CDR1 is GTSNPN, CDR2 SVGIG, per germline (reference sequence). V lost 3 bases, J lost 4 bases, and 10 bases lay in between. The CDR3: CAWRTSRYEQYF. For the CDR3, the DNA is TGTGCCTGGAGAACTAGCAGGTACGAGCAGTACTTC.

The chain links TRBV2 to TRBJ2-2, with a weak D call TRBD2 (5 bases). Looked up from germline, CDR1 is SNHLY and CDR2 is FYNNEI. The CDR3 consists of 16 residues. V was shortened by 6 bases and J by 1 base, with 15 bases between the two germline ends. Written as DNA, the CDR3 is TGTGCCAGCAGCGCTACTCGTGGACTGAACACCGGGGAGCTGTTTTTT. It is translated as CASSATRGLNTGELFF.

The J gene is TRBJ2-1, the V gene TRBV5-4; 9 bases align to TRBD2. Germline V gene sequence: CDR1 SGHNT, CDR2 YYREEE (reference sequence). After removal of 5 bases from V and 3 bases from J, the junction contained 6 bases not matched to a gene. This CDR3 is 15 amino acids long. CDR3 DNA sequence: TGTGCCAGCAGTGCGACTAGCGGCAACTACAATGAGCAGTTCTTC. Translating gives CASSATSGNYNEQFF.